The entry below describes one T cell receptor beta chain. Its recognized antigen is unknown. Per-base quality was not reported, and no clone a single base away is much larger than it. This specimen's time point label, interpreted: baseline before first vaccination. The vaccinee samples were drawn from two UK trials, COV001 and COV002, one of which was a single-blind randomized controlled phase 2/3 trial testing AZD1222 (ChAdOx1 nCoV-19) in healthy adults. For TCRbeta chain sequencing, PBMC samples were collected from trial participants at day 0 and at day 28 after the second dose. The data belong to a study of T cell responses to AZD1222 COVID-19 vaccine (TCRdb year 2021). Background for the entire study: AZD1222 recipients whose second dose came at about 4 weeks and those whose second dose came at about 12 weeks were combined into one group, since spike-specific TCR depth and breadth did not differ between the two schedules. Trial participants were enrolled into age subgroups of 18-55, 56-69 and 70-plus years, which contained 148, 28 and 57 TCR-sequenced participants, respectively. A total of approximately 250 trial participants underwent TCR sequencing, of whom some 200 had received two doses of AZD1222 and approximately 25 had received two doses of the MenACWY control vaccine. General conclusions and limits of the study: The 56-69-year group was small, and its depth increase did not reach significance, likely because of low power. Conclusions about previously exposed vaccinees were limited because only five to seven AZD1222 recipients were SARS-CoV-2 seropositive at baseline. Reportedly, close to half of the unique spike-specific TCRs recognized epitopes lying outside the regions that are mutated in the B.1.351 and B.1.1.7 variants. CD4 TCRs associated with the vaccine covered the entire spike protein, and the dominant responses were in regions 160-218 and 743-854. A significant rise in spike-specific TCR breadth and depth was observed after two AZD1222 doses relative to day 0 and relative to MenACWY recipients. Because no day 14 peak-response samples were available, repertoires were characterized only after the peak T cell response. Participants were mostly white British, with more females than males. The authors suggested clonal diversity may have been underestimated.

The CDR3 regions of human TCRbeta chains were analyzed by immunosequencing. The source study handled its data this way. Repertoire TCRs were matched against a reference library of SARS-CoV-2-specific TCRs generated with the MIRA antigen-specificity platform. Breadth was defined as the fraction of unique TCRs that were SARS-CoV-2-associated, and depth was defined as the fraction of total T cells that were SARS-CoV-2-associated. Each spike-specific TCR was assigned to its reactive spike region and to a CD4 or CD8 class using the MIRA data. Log10-transformed breadth and depth values were compared by one-way ANOVA with Sidak's multiple comparisons tests. In TCRdb, the immuneACCESS table is reduced to in-frame sequences with V and J assigned. These tables do not hold every clone; where another copy was compared, an unresolved V gene accounts for under half, and the others remain unexplained. V and J calls and clone size are those listed in that table; D and trimming were worked out from the DNA. Counted in this sample were roughly 100,000 clones; around 89% of them appeared once. The ten biggest clones cover about 17% of the sample.

V is cut by 0 bases and J by 7 bases, and the space between the germline ends is 5 bases. From its cysteine to its phenylalanine, the CDR3 spans 12 amino acids. Only the CDR3 region is kept as DNA, spanning 36 bases read in frame from base 1. CDR1 and CDR2 were assigned from the germline V gene as SGHRS and YFSETQ. The source material was peripheral blood, sampled on day 0 of AZD1222 vaccination. The rearranged segments are TRBV5-1 and TRBJ2-1, with the D gene uncertain. This clonotype was sampled from an adult in good health. The DNA is as follows: TGCGCCAGCAGCTTGGTTCCTAATGAGCAGTTCTTC. Its translation reads: CASSLVPNEQFF.